The 17 T cell receptor beta chains in this list originate from one sample, sequenced in a study of CD8+CD57+ T cells in acquired aplastic anemia. Selection for sequencing was limited to patients who had shown CD8+CD57+ cell expansion by flow cytometry. The study profiled TCR beta VDJ and CDR3 using genomic DNA as template. A single record per CDR3 protein comes from TCRdb applying MiXCR to the reads. The sample lists hundreds of thousands of distinct CDR3 sequences, roughly 82% seen once, with over 35% in the top ten. The sample consisted of sorted CD4+, CD8+, or CD8+CD57+ T cells (not recorded which) from PBMCs. The receptors stem from a human donor with aplastic anemia.

The J gene is TRBJ2-3, the V gene TRBV7-8; tentatively, D is TRBD2 (6 bases). CDR1 is SGHVS and CDR2 is FQNEAQ in the germline V gene. Trimming left V 8 bases short and J 13 bases short, with 22 bases between. The CDR3 spans 13 residues. In DNA, the CDR3 is TGTGCCAGCGGGGTCGGGGGAAGAGCTAAGAAGTATTTT. Translated, it gives CASGVGGRAKKYF. The complete variable domain, with remaining parts taken from reference TRBV7-8 and TRBJ2-3, reads GAGVSQSPRYKVAKRGQDVALRCDPISGHVSLFWYQQALGQGPEFLTYFQNEAQLDKSGLPSDRFFAERPEGSVSTLKIQRTQQEDSAVYLCASGVGGRAKKYFGPGTRLTVL.

The count of this clonotype is one. The chain employs TRBV20-1 and TRBJ1-1; tentatively, D is TRBD1 (5 bases). V was trimmed by 4 bases and J by 5 bases, leaving 17 bases between them. This CDR3 is 14 amino acids long. Germline V gene data show CDR1 as DFQATT and CDR2 as SNEGSKA (reference sequence). CDR3 in amino acids: CSAIGGGEMTEAFF. The CDR3 region has the DNA TGCAGTGCTATCGGGGGGGGAGAAATGACTGAAGCTTTCTTT.

Details on this clonotype: One end of the junction fails to match germline, which may point to a read error. This chain connects TRBV7-9 to TRBJ2-5; D is perhaps TRBD2 (6 bases). The CDR3 extends over 14 amino acids. CDR1 SEHNR and CDR2 FQNEAQ come from the germline V gene (reference sequence). The CDR3 loop is CASSCQRSGGSHEF. The CDR3 nucleotides read TGTGCCAGCAGCTGTCAAAGAAGCGGAGGGAGCCATGAGTTC.

This clonotype appeared once. CDR3 protein: CASSLGRYTDTQYF. The DNA for the CDR3 is TGTGCCAGCAGCTTAGGGAGGTACACAGATACGCAGTATTTT. The chain recombines TRBV7-9 with TRBJ2-3; maybe TRBD2 (5 bases). V lost 1 base to trimming and J lost 2 bases, with 7 bases between them. The germline V gene encodes CDR1 SEHNR and CDR2 FQNEAQ (reference sequence). The CDR3 is 14 residues long.

Details on this clonotype: One end of the junction does not line up with germline, which may come from a read error. The rearrangement uses TRBV24-1 and TRBJ2-1, with D tentatively TRBD2 (6 bases). Germline loops: CDR1 KGHDR, CDR2 SFDVKD. CDR3 size: 14 residues. CDR3 DNA: TGTGCCGCCAGCACTGACGGGAGTAGGGATGAGCAGTTCTTC. This translates into CAASTDGSRDEQFF.

With respect to this clonotype: A junction end diverges from the germline sequence, so it may reflect a read error. The V and J genes are TRBV7-9 and TRBJ2-3; 8 nucleotides match TRBD2. The CDR3 loop spans 13 amino acids. The germline CDR1 and CDR2 sequences are SEHNR and FQNEAQ (reference sequence). The CDR3, as DNA: TGTGCCAGCAGGGGCGGGGGGAGAGATACGCGGTATTTT. Encoded protein: CASRGGGRDTRYF.

In the case of this clonotype: A read error may account for a junction end that differs from germline. The chain combines TRBV9 with TRBJ2-7; the D is unclear. The CDR3 is made up of 14 amino acids. CDR1 and CDR2 from the germline V gene are SGDLS and YYNGEE. DNA of the CDR3: TGTTCCAGCAACCCCGCCGTGGACTCCTACGAGCAGTACTTC. Its protein is CSSNPAVDSYEQYF.

A remark on this clonotype: The CDR3 end shows no conserved phenylalanine or tryptophan, and so a read error is likely. The DNA is omitted, as the CDR3 cannot be located on it reliably, and the CDR3 follows TCRdb's listing. CDR3 sequence: CASSLAGGTHKQ. This chain links TRBV7-8 with TRBJ2-3; TRBD2, the table's D call, was not compared with the DNA. Ends included, the CDR3 has 12 residues. Per the germline V gene, CDR1 is SGHVS and CDR2 is FQNEAQ.

This chain uses TRBV19 with TRBJ2-1; tentatively, D is TRBD1 (6 bases). This CDR3 region has 16 residues. Trimming left V 6 bases short and J 11 bases short, with 26 bases between. Looked up from germline, CDR1 is LNHDA and CDR2 is SQIVND (reference sequence). The CDR3: CASSFPSRGCNDQQFF. CDR3 nucleotide sequence: TGTGCCAGTAGCTTTCCAAGCAGGGGCTGCAACGATCAGCAGTTCTTC.

This chain uses TRBV7-8 with TRBJ2-7, with 7 bases fitting TRBD2. Germline V CDR1 and CDR2: SGHVS, FQNEAQ. The CDR3 runs 18 residues. V dropped 3 bases and J dropped 4; count of bases not matched to a gene: 18. Here the CDR3 reads CASSFTSAMSTSSYEQYV. The CDR3 DNA is TGTGCCAGCAGCTTTACTAGCGCAATGAGCACTTCTTCGTACGAGCAGTACGTC.

In this sample, this clonotype turned up once. The chain combines TRBV11-2 with TRBJ2-3; D is ambiguous. CDR3 length equals 13 residues. V gave up 1 base and J gave up 4 bases, with 6 bases separating them. The germline V gene has CDR1 SGHAT and CDR2 FQNNGV. DNA of the CDR3: TGTGCCAGCAGCTTAGTGACCGCAGATACGCAGTATTTT. Translating it yields CASSLVTADTQYF.

The chain has TRBV20-1 and TRBJ2-3; TRBD2 matches at 10 bases. Trimming cost V 2 bases and J 1 base; bases outside gene matches: 6. The CDR3 loop spans 16 amino acids. The germline V gene has CDR1 DFQATT and CDR2 SNEGSKA (reference sequence). This chain's CDR3 is CSARYRAGGRTDTQYF. Here the CDR3 DNA reads TGCAGTGCTAGATATCGAGCGGGGGGGCGCACAGATACGCAGTATTTT.

The gene calls are TRBV11-2 and TRBJ1-1; no clear D. Germline V gene data show CDR1 as SGHAT and CDR2 as FQNNGV. Trimming took off 5 bases at V and 4 bases at J, with 14 bases between the two ends. The CDR3 covers 14 residues. The CDR3 DNA follows: TGTGCCAGCAGCCGAGTACACGAAGGCACTGAAGCTTTCTTT. It encodes CASSRVHEGTEAFF.

This clonotype was seen more than once but under ten times. The CDR3 spells CSASQPGQYNSPLHF. In DNA, the CDR3 is TGCAGTGCTAGTCAACCGGGACAGTATAATTCACCCCTCCACTTT. This chain links TRBV20-1 with TRBJ1-6; TRBD1 matches 7 bases. Unmatched junction bases numbered 6, after V lost 3 bases and J lost 4 bases. Germline V gene sequence: CDR1 DFQATT, CDR2 SNEGSKA (reference sequence). CDR3 length equals 15 residues.

As to this clonotype: A read error is likely, as this CDR3 ends without the conserved phenylalanine or tryptophan. The chain links TRBV2 to TRBJ2-5; tentatively, D is TRBD2 (5 bases). The CDR3 totals 14 residues. Trimming cost V 5 bases and J 5 bases, with 15 bases left between them. Germline V CDR1 and CDR2: SNHLY, FYNNEI. The CDR3 DNA sequence: TGTGCCAGCAGTAGAGGGAGCGTGCATGAGACCCAGTACTTG. As protein: CASSRGSVHETQYL.

V usage is TRBV7-9 and J usage is TRBJ1-2; D not resolved. V shed 5 bases and J shed 5 bases, with 27 bases lying between them. CDR3 length: 18 residues. Germline V lookup: CDR1 SEHNR, CDR2 FQNEAQ (reference sequence). CDR3 in amino acids: CASSIDGIRDTQYYGYTF. CDR3 nucleotides: TGTGCCAGCAGCATAGATGGCATACGCGATACGCAGTATTATGGCTACACCTTC.

The chain couples TRBV7-3 to TRBJ1-1; D remains unclear. V lost 8 bases, J lost 12 bases, and 28 bases lay in between. The CDR3 is 15 amino acids. CDR1 SGHTA and CDR2 FQGTGA come from the germline V gene. DNA of the CDR3: TGTGCCAGCTCAAGAGATCCGAACGCCGTTGAACAATCTTTCTTT. It translates to CASSRDPNAVEQSFF.